There are many counts of the clone carrying this T cell receptor beta chain. In TCRdb, the 5' RACE reads were re-called with MiXCR into one record per CDR3 protein. The sample holds 250,000 to 300,000 distinct CDR3 sequences, over 7% seen once. The CDR3 runs 13 residues. Germline CDR1 and CDR2: SGHNT and YYREEE (reference sequence). Trimming pared 3 bases from V and 5 bases from J, leaving 11 bases between. These data belong to a study of T-cell memory formation after mild COVID-19. On the study more broadly: Across donors, TCR clusters were largely donor specific.

Source material: PBMCs or a T cell subset sorted from them (not recorded which). This sequence was found in a man younger than 35 who had mild COVID-19 (a few samples of this study predate the infection). Cell type and time point are not known. The chain is built from TRBV5-4 and TRBJ2-5; D may match TRBD1 or TRBD2 (6 bases each). The CDR3 spells CASSYRGAETQYF. For the CDR3, the DNA is TGTGCCAGCAGCTATAGGGGGGCGGAGACCCAGTACTTC. Complete variable domain (other parts from reference TRBV5-4 and TRBJ2-5): ETGVTQSPTHLIKTRGQQVTLRCSSQSGHNTVSWYQQALGQGPQFIFQYYREEENGRGNFPPRFSGLQFPNYSSELNVNALELDDSALYLCASSYRGAETQYFGPGTRLLVL.